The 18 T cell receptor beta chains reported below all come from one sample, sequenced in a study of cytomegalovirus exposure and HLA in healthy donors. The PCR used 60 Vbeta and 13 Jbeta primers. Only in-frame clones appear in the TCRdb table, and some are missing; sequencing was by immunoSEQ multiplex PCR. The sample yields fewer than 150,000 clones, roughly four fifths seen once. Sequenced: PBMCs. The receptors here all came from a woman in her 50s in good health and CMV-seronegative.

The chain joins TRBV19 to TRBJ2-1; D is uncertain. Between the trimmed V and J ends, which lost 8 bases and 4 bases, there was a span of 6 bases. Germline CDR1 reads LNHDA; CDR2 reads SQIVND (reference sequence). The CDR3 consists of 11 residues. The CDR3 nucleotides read TGTGCCAGTTTACATTACAATGAGCAGTTCTTC. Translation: CASLHYNEQFF.

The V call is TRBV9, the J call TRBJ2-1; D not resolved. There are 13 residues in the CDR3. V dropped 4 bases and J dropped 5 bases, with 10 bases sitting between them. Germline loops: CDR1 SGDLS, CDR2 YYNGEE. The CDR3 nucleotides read TGTGCCAGCAGCTTAGACCCGGACAATGAGCAGTTCTTC. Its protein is CASSLDPDNEQFF.

In DNA form, the CDR3 reads TGTGCCAGCAGTTTAATGGGACAGGGCCACGAGCAGTACTTC. This sequence encodes CASSLMGQGHEQYF. The genes are TRBV6-5 and TRBJ2-7; 9 bases fit TRBD1. The CDR3 is 14 amino acids. The V gene's germline CDR1 is MNHEY and CDR2 SVGAGI. The J segment lost 5 bases and the V segment lost 4 bases, leaving 6 bases of the junction unmatched.

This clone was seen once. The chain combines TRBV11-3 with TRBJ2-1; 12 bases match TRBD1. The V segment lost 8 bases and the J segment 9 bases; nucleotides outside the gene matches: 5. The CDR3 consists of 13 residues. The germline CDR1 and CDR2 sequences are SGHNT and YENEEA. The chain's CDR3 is CASSRDRGLEQFF. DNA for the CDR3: TGTGCCAGCTCCCGGGACAGGGGGCTTGAGCAGTTCTTC.

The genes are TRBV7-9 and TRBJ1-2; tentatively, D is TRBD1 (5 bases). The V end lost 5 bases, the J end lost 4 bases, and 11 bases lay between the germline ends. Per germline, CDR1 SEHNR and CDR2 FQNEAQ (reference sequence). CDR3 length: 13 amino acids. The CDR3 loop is CASSEDRIYGYTF. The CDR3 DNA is TGTGCCAGCAGCGAAGACAGAATCTATGGCTACACCTTC.

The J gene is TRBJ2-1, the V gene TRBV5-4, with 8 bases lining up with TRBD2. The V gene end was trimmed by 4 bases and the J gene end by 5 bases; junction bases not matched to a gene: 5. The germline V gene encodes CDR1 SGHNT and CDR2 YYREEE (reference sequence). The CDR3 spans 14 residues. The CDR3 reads CASSLGGANNEQFF. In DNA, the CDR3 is TGTGCCAGCAGCCTCGGGGGGGCCAACAATGAGCAGTTCTTC. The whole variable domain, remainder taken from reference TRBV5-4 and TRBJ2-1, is ETGVTQSPTHLIKTRGQQVTLRCSSQSGHNTVSWYQQALGQGPQFIFQYYREEENGRGNFPPRFSGLQFPNYSSELNVNALELDDSALYLCASSLGGANNEQFFGPGTRLTVL.

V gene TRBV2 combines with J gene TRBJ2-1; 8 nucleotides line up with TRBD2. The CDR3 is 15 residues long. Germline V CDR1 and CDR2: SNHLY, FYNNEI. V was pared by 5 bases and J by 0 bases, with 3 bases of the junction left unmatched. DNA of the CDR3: TGTGCCAGCAGTCCTACTAGCGGCTCCTACAATGAGCAGTTCTTC. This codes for CASSPTSGSYNEQFF.

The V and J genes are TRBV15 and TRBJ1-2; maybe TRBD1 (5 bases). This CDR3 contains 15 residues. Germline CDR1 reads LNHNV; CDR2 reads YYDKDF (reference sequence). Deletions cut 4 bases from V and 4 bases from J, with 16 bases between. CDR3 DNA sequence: TGTGCCACCAGCACAAATCCGGGACTATCCTATGGCTACACCTTC. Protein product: CATSTNPGLSYGYTF.

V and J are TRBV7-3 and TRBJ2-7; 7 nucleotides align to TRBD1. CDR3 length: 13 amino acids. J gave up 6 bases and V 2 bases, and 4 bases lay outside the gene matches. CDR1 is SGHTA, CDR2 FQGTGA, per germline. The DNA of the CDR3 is TGTGCCAGCAGCTTACAGGGGGTTGGCGAGCAGTACTTC. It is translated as CASSLQGVGEQYF. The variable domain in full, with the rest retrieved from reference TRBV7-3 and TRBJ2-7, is GAGVSQTPSNKVTEKGKYVELRCDPISGHTALYWYRQSLGQGPEFLIYFQGTGAADDSGLPNDRFFAVRPEGSVSTLKIQRTERGDSAVYLCASSLQGVGEQYFGPGTRLTVT.

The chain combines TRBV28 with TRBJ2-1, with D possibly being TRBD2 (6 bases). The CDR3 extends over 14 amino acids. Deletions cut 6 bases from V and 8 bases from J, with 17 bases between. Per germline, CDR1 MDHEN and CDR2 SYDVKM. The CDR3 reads CASSPDWGDHEQFF. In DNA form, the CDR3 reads TGTGCCAGCAGCCCCGACTGGGGGGACCATGAGCAGTTCTTC. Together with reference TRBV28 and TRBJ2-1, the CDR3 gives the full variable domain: DVKVTQSSRYLVKRTGEKVFLECVQDMDHENMFWYRQDPGLGLRLIYFSYDVKMKEKGDIPEGYSVSREKKERFSLILESASTNQTSMYLCASSPDWGDHEQFFGPGTRLTVL.

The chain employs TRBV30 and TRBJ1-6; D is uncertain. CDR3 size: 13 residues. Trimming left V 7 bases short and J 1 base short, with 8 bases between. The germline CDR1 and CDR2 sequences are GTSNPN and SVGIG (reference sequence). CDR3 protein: CAYGISYNSPLHF. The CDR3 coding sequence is TGTGCCTACGGGATTTCCTATAATTCACCCCTCCACTTT. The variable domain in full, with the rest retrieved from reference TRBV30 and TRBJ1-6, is SQTIHQWPATLVQPVGSPLSLECTVEGTSNPNLYWYRQAAGRGLQLLFYSVGIGQISSEVPQNLSASRPQDRQFILSSKKLLLSDSGFYLCAYGISYNSPLHFGNGTRLTVT.

CDR3 DNA: TGTGCCAGCAGCCAAGATCCCAGGGGGCTTGGCACTGAAGCTTTCTTT. Amino acids: CASSQDPRGLGTEAFF. This sequence joins TRBV4-2 and TRBJ1-1; TRBD1 agrees at 8 bases. Trimming removed 0 bases from V and 4 bases from J; junction bases left unmatched: 7. The CDR3 totals 16 residues. Per the germline V gene, CDR1 is LGHNA and CDR2 is YNFKEQ.

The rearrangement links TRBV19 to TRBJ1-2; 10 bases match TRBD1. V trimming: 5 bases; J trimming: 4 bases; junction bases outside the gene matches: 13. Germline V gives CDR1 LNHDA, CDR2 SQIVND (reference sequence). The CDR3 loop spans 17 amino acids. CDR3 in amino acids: CASSSAGTGALSYGYTF. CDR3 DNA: TGTGCCAGTAGTTCCGCCGGGACAGGGGCCCTCTCCTATGGCTACACCTTC.

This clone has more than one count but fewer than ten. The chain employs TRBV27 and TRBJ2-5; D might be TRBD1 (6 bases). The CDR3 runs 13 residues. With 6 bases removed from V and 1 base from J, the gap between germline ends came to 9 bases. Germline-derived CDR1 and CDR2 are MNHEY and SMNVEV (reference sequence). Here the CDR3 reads CASSRGSQETQYF. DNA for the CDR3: TGTGCCAGCAGCAGGGGATCCCAAGAGACCCAGTACTTC.

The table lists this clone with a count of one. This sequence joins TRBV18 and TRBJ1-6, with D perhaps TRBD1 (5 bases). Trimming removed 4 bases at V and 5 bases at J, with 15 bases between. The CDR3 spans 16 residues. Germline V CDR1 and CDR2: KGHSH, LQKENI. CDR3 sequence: CASSQGPPLNNSPLHF. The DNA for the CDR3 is TGTGCCAGCTCACAGGGGCCCCCTTTGAATAATTCACCCCTCCACTTT.

The CDR3 DNA sequence: TGTGCCAGCAGCTTGGGACAGGGAGAAGCTTTCTTT. Translation gives CASSLGQGEAFF. The rearrangement links TRBV7-9 to TRBJ1-1; the match to TRBD1 covers 9 bases. Germline values: CDR1 SEHNR, CDR2 FQNEAQ (reference sequence). The CDR3 runs 12 residues. V shed 3 bases, J shed 8 bases, and the junction held 1 base outside the gene matches.

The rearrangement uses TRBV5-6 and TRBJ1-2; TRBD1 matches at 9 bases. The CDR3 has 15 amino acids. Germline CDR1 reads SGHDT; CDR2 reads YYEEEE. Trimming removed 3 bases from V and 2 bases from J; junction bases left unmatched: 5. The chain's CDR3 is CASSSFGQGNYGYTF. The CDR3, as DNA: TGTGCCAGCAGCTCCTTCGGACAGGGGAACTATGGCTACACCTTC.

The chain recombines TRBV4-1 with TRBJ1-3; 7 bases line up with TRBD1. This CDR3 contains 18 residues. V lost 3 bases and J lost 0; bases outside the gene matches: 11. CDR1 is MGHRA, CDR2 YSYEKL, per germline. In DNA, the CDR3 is TGCGCCAGCAGCCAGGCATACCGACAGGGTCCCTCTGGAAACACCATATATTTT. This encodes CASSQAYRQGPSGNTIYF.